Below, 5 T cell receptor beta chains from the same sample are listed, as sequenced in a study of T cell repertoires in cytomegalovirus infection. Each CDR3 protein is one row after TCRdb ran MiXCR on the reads. The table shows about 250,000 distinct CDR3 sequences, with around 6.2% occurring only once. The source material was PBMCs. These receptors were obtained from a human donor in good health (CMV status not recorded). Some clones in this sample may be carry-over from other donors' samples.

This clonotype was recorded at least ten times. The J gene is TRBJ2-1, the V gene TRBV4-1; D gene uncertain. Germline lookup yields CDR1 MGHRA and CDR2 YSYEKL. Trimming pared 0 bases from V and 3 bases from J, leaving 9 bases between. This CDR3 spans 15 amino acids. CDR3 loop: CASSQDLWNYNEQFF. The CDR3 bases are TGCGCCAGCAGCCAAGATTTATGGAACTACAATGAGCAGTTCTTC.

This clonotype showed up many times. The rearrangement uses TRBV29-1 and TRBJ2-5; D is perhaps TRBD1 (5 bases). The CDR3 is 12 residues long. V dropped 3 bases and J dropped 2 bases, with 7 bases sitting between them. In germline, CDR1 is SQVTM, CDR2 ANQGSEA. CDR3 nucleotides: TGCAGCGTTGACAGGGATCAAGAGACCCAGTACTTC. Its translation: CSVDRDQETQYF.

As concerns this clonotype: This may come from a read error, since a much larger clone is one base off. The chain carries TRBV7-2 and TRBJ1-6; D is undetermined. Trimming removed 1 base at V and 10 bases at J, with 14 bases between. Germline V gene lookup returns CDR1 SGHTA and CDR2 FQGNSA. CDR3 length: 15 amino acids. CDR3 in amino acids: CASSLEAEDKSPLHF. CDR3 DNA sequence: TGTGCCAGCAGCTTAGAAGCGGAAGACAAATCACCCCTCCACTTT.

This clonotype appeared many times. The chain links TRBV6-5 to TRBJ2-3, with TRBD2 matching over 13 bases. Germline V lookup: CDR1 MNHEY, CDR2 SVGAGI. After removal of 5 bases from V and 7 bases from J, the junction contained 6 bases not matched to a gene. CDR3 length equals 15 residues. This CDR3 is CASSLPGLAGYTQYF. DNA of the CDR3: TGTGCCAGCAGTCTACCGGGACTAGCGGGGTATACGCAGTATTTT.

This clonotype came up many times. The chain carries TRBV7-2 and TRBJ2-3; 7 bases align to TRBD1. The germline gives CDR1 SGHTA, CDR2 FQGNSA. V shed 2 bases, J shed 4 bases, and the junction held 6 bases outside the gene matches. This CDR3 contains 15 residues. In DNA form, the CDR3 reads TGTGCCAGCAGCTTACAGACAGGGTCGCCAGATACGCAGTATTTT. Its translation: CASSLQTGSPDTQYF.